Following are 11 T cell receptor beta chains from one sample sequenced in a study of blood T cell repertoires in COVID-19. Profiling relied on immunoSEQ multiplex PCR, and the TCRdb table lists in-frame clones only, not all of them. Of 100,000 to 150,000 clones in the sample, 84% were seen once. Source material: peripheral blood. The origin of the receptors is a woman between 25 and 40 years old who had recovered from COVID-19.

The genes are TRBV5-1 and TRBJ2-7, with 13 positions matching TRBD2. Trimming took 8 bases from V and 3 from J; bases not matched to a gene: 8. Per the germline V gene, CDR1 is SGHRS and CDR2 is YFSETQ. The CDR3 length is 15 residues. This CDR3 is CASCSGLAGDYEQYF. CDR3 DNA: TGCGCCAGTTGCTCCGGACTAGCGGGAGACTACGAGCAGTACTTC.

Worth noting for this clone: In the same sample, other DNA sequences code for this CDR3. V and J are TRBV5-1 and TRBJ2-1; the D gene is possibly TRBD2 (5 bases). V lost 0 bases and J 7 bases, leaving 5 bases between the germline ends. CDR3 length: 12 amino acids. Germline values: CDR1 SGHRS, CDR2 YFSETQ. CDR3 amino acids: CASSLAGNEQFF. CDR3 coding DNA: TGCGCCAGCAGCTTGGCGGGAAATGAGCAGTTCTTC.

The V and J genes are TRBV27 and TRBJ1-6; 8 bases fit TRBD1. The CDR3 consists of 15 residues. Germline assignment: CDR1 MNHEY and CDR2 SMNVEV (reference sequence). With V trimmed by 1 base and J by 8 bases, 4 bases remained unmatched. The CDR3, as DNA: TGTGCCAGCAGTTTATTGGGGACAGGCGATTCACCCCTCCACTTT. It translates to CASSLLGTGDSPLHF.

V is TRBV3-1 (or the pseudogene TRBV3-2) and J is TRBJ2-7; D gene ambiguous. The V end was cut by 1 base, the J end by 5 bases, with 6 bases between. CDR1 LGHDT and CDR2 YNNKEL come from the germline V gene (reference sequence). The CDR3 runs 12 residues. This CDR3 reads CASSQGGDEQYF. The CDR3 DNA reads as TGTGCCAGCAGCCAAGGAGGAGACGAGCAGTACTTC.

The CDR3 sequence is CASSYSGADLSGEQFF. CDR3 DNA sequence: TGTGCCAGCAGTTACTCGGGGGCTGATCTCTCCGGTGAGCAGTTCTTC. The genes are TRBV6-6 and TRBJ2-1; perhaps TRBD1 as D (6 bases). Germline lookup yields CDR1 MNHNY and CDR2 SVGAGI (reference sequence). V was pared by 0 bases and J by 9 bases, with 18 bases between. The CDR3 extends over 16 amino acids.

V and J are TRBV7-9 and TRBJ2-1; D unclear. The V end lost 3 bases, the J end lost 7 bases, and 10 bases lay between the germline ends. Germline-derived CDR1 and CDR2 are SEHNR and FQNEAQ (reference sequence). CDR3 length: 13 amino acids. The CDR3: CASSFPVGNEQFF. The CDR3 region has the DNA TGTGCCAGCAGCTTCCCTGTCGGGAATGAGCAGTTCTTC. The full variable domain, in which reference TRBV7-9 and TRBJ2-1 provide the parts outside the CDR3, is DTGVSQNPRHKITKRGQNVTFRCDPISEHNRLYWYRQTLGQGPEFLTYFQNEAQLEKSRLLSDRFSAERPKGSFSTLEIQRTEQGDSAMYLCASSFPVGNEQFFGPGTRLTVL.

The rearrangement joins TRBV5-6 to TRBJ1-5; D possibly corresponds to TRBD1 (5 bases). V lost 2 bases and J 3 bases, leaving 9 bases between the germline ends. The CDR3 has 14 residues. CDR1 is SGHDT, CDR2 YYEEEE, per germline. The CDR3 nucleotides read TGTGCCAGCAGCTTTCAGGGTCCCAATCAGCCCCAGCATTTT. This gives the protein CASSFQGPNQPQHF.

The V gene is TRBV13, the J gene TRBJ2-4, with TRBD2 matching over 7 bases. Germline loops: CDR1 PRHDT, CDR2 FYEKMQ (reference sequence). The CDR3 sequence is 15 residues long. V lost 5 bases to trimming and J lost 3 bases; unmatched junction nucleotides: 7. The CDR3 spells CASSETSAVKNIQYF. Here the CDR3 DNA reads TGTGCCAGCAGCGAAACTAGCGCGGTCAAAAACATTCAGTACTTC. Based on the CDR3 plus reference TRBV13 and TRBJ2-4, the full variable domain is AAGVIQSPRHLIKEKRETATLKCYPIPRHDTVYWYQQGPGQDPQFLISFYEKMQSDKGSIPDRFSAQQFSDYHSELNMSSLELGDSALYFCASSETSAVKNIQYFGAGTRLSVL.

This clone was counted a single time. The genes are TRBV5-1 and TRBJ1-1; 7 bases map to TRBD1. This CDR3 has 15 amino acids. Germline V gene lookup returns CDR1 SGHRS and CDR2 YFSETQ. Losses at the gene ends were 2 bases for V and 4 bases for J; bases not matched to a gene: 8. The CDR3: CASSLGDRDSTEAFF. CDR3 DNA: TGCGCCAGCAGCTTAGGAGACAGGGATAGCACTGAAGCTTTCTTT.

This CDR3 reads CASSQDRRSLTEAFF. For the CDR3, the DNA is TGTGCCAGCAGCCAAGATCGTCGGAGCCTCACTGAAGCTTTCTTT. The J gene is TRBJ1-1, the V gene TRBV3-1 (or the pseudogene TRBV3-2); D remains unclear. This CDR3 contains 15 residues. The V and J ends lost 0 bases and 4 bases respectively, with 12 bases between them. Per germline, CDR1 LGHDT and CDR2 YNNKEL (reference sequence).

The gene calls are TRBV13 and TRBJ1-2; 8 bases match TRBD1. The CDR3 is 14 amino acids. V was pared by 2 bases and J by 6 bases, with 5 bases of the junction left unmatched. Germline V CDR1 and CDR2: PRHDT, FYEKMQ (reference sequence). The CDR3: CASSLRRQGNGYTF. The CDR3 nucleotides are TGTGCCAGCAGCTTACGTAGACAGGGGAATGGCTACACCTTC.